Sequencing of this T cell receptor beta chain was carried out in a study of T cell responses to AZD1222 COVID-19 vaccine. Whole-study results and caveats: Sampled repertoires all dated from after the peak T cell response. The donor cohort was predominantly white British with a female majority, and clonal diversity may have been underestimated. CD4 TCRs covered the whole spike, strongest at regions 160-218 and 743-854. Baseline serology detected seropositivity in only six or seven AZD1222 recipients.

The ends were cut back, 1 base at V and 3 bases at J, with 6 bases in the middle. The CDR3 is 13 residues long. The germline gives CDR1 LGHDT, CDR2 YNNKEL (reference sequence). Details on this clone: Its antigen is undetermined.

Sequencing used immunoSEQ multiplex PCR; TCRdb keeps in-frame clones, though not all of them. The data hold tens of thousands of clones, with more than 70% observed a single time. The chain recombines TRBV3-1 (or the pseudogene TRBV3-2) with TRBJ2-5; no clear D. Sequencing used peripheral blood, obtained on day 0 of AZD1222 vaccination. The source is an adult in good health. CDR3 in DNA: TGTGCCAGCAGCCAAGGACCCAAAGAGACCCAGTACTTC. Translating it yields CASSQGPKETQYF.